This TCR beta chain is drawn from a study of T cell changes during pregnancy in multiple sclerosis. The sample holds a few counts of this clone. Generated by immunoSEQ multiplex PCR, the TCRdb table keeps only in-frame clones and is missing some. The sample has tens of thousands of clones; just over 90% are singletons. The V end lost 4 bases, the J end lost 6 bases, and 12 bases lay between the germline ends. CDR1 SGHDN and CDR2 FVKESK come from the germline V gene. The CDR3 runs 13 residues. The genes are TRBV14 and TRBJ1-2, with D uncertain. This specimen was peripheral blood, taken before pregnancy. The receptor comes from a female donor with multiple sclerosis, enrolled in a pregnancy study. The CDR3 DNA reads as TGTGCCAGCAGCCGCTCGAGGGCTGATGGCTACACCTTC. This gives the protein CASSRSRADGYTF.